The 27 T cell receptor beta chains below all came from one sample that was sequenced in a study of Graves' ophthalmopathy and Graves' hyperthyroidism. Investigators amplified TCR beta CDR3 regions from RNA transcripts. Second-round multiplex PCR came after a first-round RT-PCR that employed HTBI primers. TCRdb used MiXCR to reprocess the multiplex PCR reads, holding one entry per CDR3 protein. The data contain about 340,000 distinct CDR3 sequences, about 17% of them singletons. Sequenced sample: peripheral blood. These receptors were collected from an adult man with Graves' ophthalmopathy.

This clonotype was observed at least ten times. The chain couples TRBV2 to TRBJ1-5; D is uncertain. The V gene lost 5 bases and the J gene lost 3 bases, with 11 bases spanning the gap. The CDR3 is made up of 14 amino acids. Germline loops: CDR1 SNHLY, CDR2 FYNNEI. CDR3 loop: CASSPEGNNQPQHF. The CDR3 nucleotides are TGTGCCAGCAGTCCGGAAGGAAACAATCAGCCCCAGCATTTT. The entire variable domain, with the rest obtained from reference TRBV2 and TRBJ1-5, is as follows: EPEVTQTPSHQVTQMGQEVILRCVPISNHLYFYWYRQILGQKVEFLVSFYNNEISEKSEIFDDQFSVERPDGSNFTLKIRSTKLEDSAMYFCASSPEGNNQPQHFGDGTRLSIL.

This clonotype was counted many times. V gene TRBV12-3 or TRBV12-4 combines with J gene TRBJ1-1; D perhaps matches TRBD1 (5 bases). The length of the CDR3 is 16 residues. Trimming took off 1 base at V and 1 base at J, with 13 bases between the two ends. In nucleotides, the CDR3 is TGTGCCAGCAGTTTAGGCCGGGGCGAAGCGAACACTGAAGCTTTCTTT. It encodes CASSLGRGEANTEAFF.

The chain recombines TRBV7-3 with TRBJ2-5; perhaps TRBD1 as D (6 bases). The V end lost 4 bases, the J end lost 5 bases, and 11 bases lay between the germline ends. Per germline, CDR1 SGHTA and CDR2 FQGTGA. This CDR3 comprises 13 residues. The CDR3 protein is CASSSGAFETQYF. CDR3 sequence (DNA): TGTGCCAGCAGCTCAGGGGCTTTTGAGACCCAGTACTTC.

This clonotype has a handful of counts. The rearrangement joins TRBV5-1 to TRBJ2-5, with 10 bases matching TRBD2. Germline loops: CDR1 SGHRS, CDR2 YFSETQ. The CDR3 has 18 residues. With V trimmed by 4 bases and J by 0 bases, 12 bases remained unmatched. The CDR3 nucleotides are TGCGCCAGCAGCCCGAGGACTAGCGGCTCCTCGAACCAAGAGACCCAGTACTTC. Its translation: CASSPRTSGSSNQETQYF.

This clonotype was recorded once. The gene calls are TRBV12-3 or TRBV12-4 and TRBJ1-1; D uncertain. V dropped 6 bases and J dropped 2 bases, with 10 bases sitting between them. The CDR3 runs 13 residues. The CDR3 region is CASSLRDNTEAFF. Written as DNA, the CDR3 is TGTGCCAGCAGCCTAAGGGATAACACTGAAGCTTTCTTT.

This chain uses TRBV6-1 with TRBJ1-5; no clear D gene. Germline values: CDR1 MNHNS, CDR2 SASEGT. The CDR3 is 14 amino acids. Trimming pared 7 bases from V and 4 bases from J, leaving 14 bases between. This CDR3 is CASKEGAGNQPQHF. The CDR3, as DNA: TGTGCCAGCAAGGAGGGCGCAGGAAATCAGCCCCAGCATTTT.

This clonotype has at least ten counts. J is TRBJ1-1 and V is TRBV4-3; D not resolved. The germline V gene has CDR1 LGHNA and CDR2 YSLEER. V lost 0 bases and J 4 bases, leaving 12 bases between the germline ends. The CDR3 is made up of 15 amino acids. The CDR3 spells CASSQDLRVGTEAFF. CDR3 DNA: TGCGCCAGCAGCCAAGATTTGAGGGTTGGCACTGAAGCTTTCTTT.

This chain uses TRBV20-1 with TRBJ2-7; 7 bases match TRBD1. Looked up from germline, CDR1 is DFQATT and CDR2 is SNEGSKA (reference sequence). The CDR3 has 14 residues. V was clipped by 6 bases and J by 5 bases; unmatched bases: 13. CDR3 loop: CSAPRTGHYDEQYF. In nucleotides, the CDR3 is TGCAGTGCACCCCGGACAGGACACTACGACGAGCAGTACTTC.

This clonotype has at least ten counts. The V and J genes are TRBV20-1 and TRBJ2-7, with TRBD1 matching over 8 bases. Germline trimming cut 0 bases from V and 2 bases from J; bases unmatched to any gene: 3. Germline loops: CDR1 DFQATT, CDR2 SNEGSKA (reference sequence). The CDR3 spans 14 residues. The CDR3 bases are TGCAGTGCTAGAGATGGGACAGGCCCCTACGAGCAGTACTTC. Translating gives CSARDGTGPYEQYF.

This clonotype was observed many times. A much larger clone differs from this one at a single base, so this may be a read error. The rearrangement links TRBV3-1 to TRBJ1-6; D gene ambiguous. Looked up from germline, CDR1 is LGHDT and CDR2 is YNNKEL (reference sequence). Trimming stripped 1 base from V and 7 bases from J, with 5 bases between. The CDR3 totals 13 residues. The CDR3 is CASSQGRNSPLHF. The CDR3, as DNA: TGTGCCAGCAGCCAAGGCCGAAATTCACCCCTCCACTTT.

This clonotype was counted at least ten times. V is TRBV28 and J is TRBJ1-2; the D gene is possibly TRBD1 (5 bases). The V end lost 7 bases, the J end lost 4 bases, and 16 bases lay between the germline ends. Germline CDR1 reads MDHEN; CDR2 reads SYDVKM. The CDR3 sequence is 14 residues long. The CDR3 is CASTSGGNSYGYTF. CDR3 coding DNA: TGTGCCAGCACCTCGGGGGGTAATAGCTATGGCTACACCTTC.

The rearrangement links TRBV6-2 or TRBV6-3 to TRBJ1-2; TRBD1 aligns across 9 bases. From germline, CDR1 is MNHEY and CDR2 SVGEGT. V trimming: 4 bases; J trimming: 4 bases; junction bases outside the gene matches: 7. CDR3 length equals 15 residues. The CDR3 coding sequence is TGTGCCAGCAGTTCTCTGGTGACAGGGGGCTATGGCTACACCTTC. Translation gives CASSSLVTGGYGYTF.

This clonotype was picked up many times. The chain carries TRBV2 and TRBJ2-5; TRBD2 matches at 8 bases. CDR3 length: 14 amino acids. J gave up 5 bases and V 6 bases, and 8 bases lay outside the gene matches. CDR1 and CDR2 (germline): SNHLY, FYNNEI. The CDR3 loop reads CASSPVTSGETQYF. The CDR3 DNA reads as TGTGCCAGCAGCCCAGTTACTAGCGGCGAGACCCAGTACTTC.

This clonotype was recorded at least ten times. The chain employs TRBV6-2 or TRBV6-3 and TRBJ1-1; D is ambiguous. The CDR3 contains 14 residues. V lost 2 bases and J 3 bases, leaving 10 bases between the germline ends. The germline V gene has CDR1 MNHEY and CDR2 SVGEGT. The CDR3 loop reads CASSYGQEYTEAFF. In DNA form, the CDR3 reads TGTGCCAGCAGTTACGGCCAGGAGTACACTGAAGCTTTCTTT.

This clonotype was counted ten times or more. The chain is built from TRBV30 and TRBJ2-5, with unresolved D. Germline CDR1 GTSNPN, CDR2 SVGIG (reference sequence). The CDR3 is made up of 13 amino acids. V was pared by 0 bases and J by 5 bases, with 10 bases between. DNA for the CDR3: TGTGCCTGGAGTGTCTCCGAGGAGGAGACCCAGTACTTC. Protein sequence: CAWSVSEEETQYF.

This clonotype has at least ten counts. The CDR3 DNA reads TGTGCCAGCCGGAAAAACCCGACAGGAACCTACGAGCAGTACTTC. Its protein is CASRKNPTGTYEQYF. This rearrangement joins TRBV2 to TRBJ2-7; D might be TRBD1 (6 bases). CDR3 length equals 15 residues. Germline CDR1 and CDR2: SNHLY and FYNNEI. Trimming shortened V by 8 bases and J by 2 bases, and 19 bases separated the two germline ends.

In this sample, this clonotype turned up many times. The V call is TRBV12-3 or TRBV12-4, the J call TRBJ1-1; possible D gene TRBD1, 6 bases. V lost 10 bases to trimming and J lost 3 bases, with 15 bases between them. The length of the CDR3 is 13 residues. CDR3 region: CATRGGQYTEAFF. CDR3 DNA sequence: TGTGCCACGCGGGGGGGGCAATACACTGAAGCTTTCTTT.

The sample holds many counts of this clonotype. The DNA for the CDR3 is TGTGCCAGTAGTGCTAGGACAGGGGCTAATCACTATGGCTACACCTTC. Its translation is CASSARTGANHYGYTF. The chain has TRBV19 and TRBJ1-2; 9 bases are shared with TRBD1. The J segment lost 3 bases and the V segment lost 5 bases, leaving 10 bases of the junction unmatched. CDR3 length equals 16 residues. Germline CDR1 is LNHDA and CDR2 is SQIVND (reference sequence).

Worth noting for this clonotype: This sequence may be a read error, since a much larger clone differs from it by one base. This chain links TRBV5-4 with TRBJ2-5; the D gene is possibly TRBD2 (5 bases). The germline gives CDR1 SGHNT, CDR2 YYREEE (reference sequence). This CDR3 has 15 residues. This CDR3 is CASSLGPRTGETRYF. For the CDR3, the DNA is TGTGCCAGCAGCTTAGGACCACGAACCGGGGAGACCCGGTACTTC.

This clonotype was recorded at least ten times. The rearrangement links TRBV2 to TRBJ1-5; TRBD1 might be the D (5 bases). With 4 bases removed from V and 3 bases from J, the gap between germline ends came to 10 bases. The CDR3 is made up of 14 amino acids. In germline, CDR1 is SNHLY, CDR2 FYNNEI. This CDR3 is CASSVLGTNQPQHF. The CDR3, as DNA: TGTGCCAGCAGTGTCTTAGGGACCAATCAGCCCCAGCATTTT.

This clonotype appeared many times. Because it lacks the conserved phenylalanine or tryptophan at the end, this CDR3 is likely a read error. It is unclear where the CDR3 begins or ends on the DNA, so no DNA is shown, and the CDR3 is as TCRdb lists it. V and J are TRBV20-1 and TRBJ1-1; the table calls TRBD1, which could not be checked here. 12 amino acids form the CDR3, both terminal residues included. The germline CDR1 and CDR2 sequences are DFQATT and SNEGSKA (reference sequence). CDR3: CSASRDRDNEHL.

This clonotype was detected ten times or more. This chain connects TRBV6-2 or TRBV6-3 to TRBJ2-7; 9 nucleotides align to TRBD2. The V gene's germline CDR1 is MNHEY and CDR2 SVGEGT. V gave up 4 bases and J gave up 5 bases; unmatched junction bases: 3. The CDR3 is 13 residues long. CDR3 region: CASSSGTSNEQYF. CDR3 coding DNA: TGTGCCAGCAGTTCCGGGACTAGCAACGAGCAGTACTTC.

Points on this clonotype: At one of its ends the junction is not consistent with the germline gene, which may arise from a read error. The chain couples TRBV6-1 to TRBJ2-5; tentatively, D is TRBD1 (5 bases). The CDR3 is 13 amino acids. Germline V CDR1 and CDR2: MNHNS, SASEGT. This chain's CDR3 is CARRVGGAETQYF. As DNA, the CDR3 is TGTGCCAGAAGGGTTGGTGGGGCCGAGACTCAGTACTTC.

Ten or more counts support this clonotype. This chain joins TRBV20-1 and TRBJ2-7; 10 bases fit TRBD1. The J segment lost 0 bases and the V segment lost 6 bases, leaving 2 bases of the junction unmatched. CDR3 length equals 13 residues. Germline V lookup: CDR1 DFQATT, CDR2 SNEGSKA (reference sequence). The CDR3 DNA reads TGCAGTGCACGGACAGGGGGCTCCTACGAGCAGTACTTC. Protein product: CSARTGGSYEQYF.

V is TRBV6-5 and J is TRBJ1-6; the match to TRBD1 covers 8 bases. Trimming cost V 4 bases and J 11 bases; bases outside gene matches: 7. CDR3 length: 14 amino acids. CDR1 and CDR2 from the germline V gene are MNHEY and SVGAGI. The CDR3 DNA is TGTGCCAGCAGTTCGGGACAGGCCCGAACACCCCTCCACTTT. This encodes CASSSGQARTPLHF.

In its sample, this clonotype was seen a few times. This sequence joins TRBV28 and TRBJ2-7; TRBD2 agrees at 7 bases. The trim removed 7 bases at V and 5 bases at J, leaving 8 bases unmatched. Germline V gene data show CDR1 as MDHEN and CDR2 as SYDVKM. The CDR3 loop spans 13 amino acids. This CDR3 is CASTLPGGNEQYF. The DNA of the CDR3 is TGTGCCAGCACCCTCCCGGGGGGTAACGAGCAGTACTTC.

V and J are TRBV6-1 and TRBJ1-6, with D unresolved. Germline lookup yields CDR1 MNHNS and CDR2 SASEGT. The CDR3 sequence is 15 residues long. V shed 2 bases and J shed 11 bases, with 16 bases lying between them. This CDR3 reads CASSESSFGGTPLHF. The CDR3 DNA follows: TGTGCCAGCAGTGAATCTAGCTTCGGTGGTACACCCCTCCACTTT.